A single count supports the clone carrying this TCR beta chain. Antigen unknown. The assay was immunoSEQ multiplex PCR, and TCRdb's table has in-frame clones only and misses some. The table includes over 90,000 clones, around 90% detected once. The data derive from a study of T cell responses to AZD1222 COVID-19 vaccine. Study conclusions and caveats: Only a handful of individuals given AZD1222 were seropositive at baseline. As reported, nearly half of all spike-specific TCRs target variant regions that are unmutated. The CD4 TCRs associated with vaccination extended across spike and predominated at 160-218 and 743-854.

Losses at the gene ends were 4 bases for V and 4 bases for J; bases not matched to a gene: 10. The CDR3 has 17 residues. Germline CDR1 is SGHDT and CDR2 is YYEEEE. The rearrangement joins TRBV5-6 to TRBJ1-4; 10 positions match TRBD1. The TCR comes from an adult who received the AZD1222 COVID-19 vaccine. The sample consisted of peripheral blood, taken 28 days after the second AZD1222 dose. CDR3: CASSRGQGREGNEKLFF. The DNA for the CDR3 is TGTGCCAGCAGCCGGGGACAGGGGCGAGAGGGTAATGAAAAACTGTTTTTT.